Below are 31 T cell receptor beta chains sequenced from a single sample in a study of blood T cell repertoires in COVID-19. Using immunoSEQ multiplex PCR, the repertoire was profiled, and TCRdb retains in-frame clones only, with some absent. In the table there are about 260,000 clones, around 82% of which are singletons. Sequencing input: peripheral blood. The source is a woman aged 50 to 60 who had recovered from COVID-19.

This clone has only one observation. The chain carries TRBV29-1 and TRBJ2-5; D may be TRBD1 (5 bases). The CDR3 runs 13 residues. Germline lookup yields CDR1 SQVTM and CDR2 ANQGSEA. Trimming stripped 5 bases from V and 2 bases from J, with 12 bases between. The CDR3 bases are TGCAGCGTTCGGGCAGGGAAGCAAGAGACCCAGTACTTC. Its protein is CSVRAGKQETQYF.

The CDR3 loop is CAISDGGRRNSPLHF. The CDR3 DNA reads as TGTGCCATCAGTGATGGAGGTCGAAGAAATTCACCCCTCCACTTT. The chain employs TRBV10-3 and TRBJ1-6; D remains unclear. CDR1 is ENHRY and CDR2 is SYGVKD in the germline V gene. V gave up 3 bases and J gave up 7 bases, with 13 bases separating them. CDR3 size: 15 residues.

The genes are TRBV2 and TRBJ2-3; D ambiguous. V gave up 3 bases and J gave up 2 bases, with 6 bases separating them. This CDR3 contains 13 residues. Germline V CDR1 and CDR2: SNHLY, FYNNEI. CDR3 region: CASSEGYTDTQYF. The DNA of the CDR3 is TGTGCCAGCAGTGAGGGCTACACAGATACGCAGTATTTT.

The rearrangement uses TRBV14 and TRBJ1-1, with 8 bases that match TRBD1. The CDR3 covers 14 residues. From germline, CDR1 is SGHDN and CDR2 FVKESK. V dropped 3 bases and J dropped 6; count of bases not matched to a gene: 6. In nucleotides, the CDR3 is TGTGCCAGCAGCCAGGCGGGACAGGTGGCTGAAGCTTTCTTT. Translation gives CASSQAGQVAEAFF.

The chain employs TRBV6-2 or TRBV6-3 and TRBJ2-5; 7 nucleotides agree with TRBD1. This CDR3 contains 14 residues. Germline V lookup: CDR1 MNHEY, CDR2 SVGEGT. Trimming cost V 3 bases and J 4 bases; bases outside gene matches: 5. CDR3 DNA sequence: TGTGCCAGCAGTTATTCATCAGGGGGAGAGACCCAGTACTTC. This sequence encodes CASSYSSGGETQYF.

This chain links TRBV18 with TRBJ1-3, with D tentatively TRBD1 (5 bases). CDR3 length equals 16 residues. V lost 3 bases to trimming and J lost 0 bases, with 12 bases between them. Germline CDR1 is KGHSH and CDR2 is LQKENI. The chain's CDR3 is CASSPFDSTSGNTIYF. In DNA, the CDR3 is TGTGCCAGCTCACCGTTCGACAGTACCTCTGGAAACACCATATATTTT.

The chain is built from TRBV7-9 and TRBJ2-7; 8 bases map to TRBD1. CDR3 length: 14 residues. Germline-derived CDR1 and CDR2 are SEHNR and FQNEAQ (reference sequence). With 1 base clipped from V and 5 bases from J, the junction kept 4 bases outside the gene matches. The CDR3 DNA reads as TGTGCCAGCAGCTTAGACAGGGGGAACCACGAGCAGTACTTC. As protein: CASSLDRGNHEQYF.

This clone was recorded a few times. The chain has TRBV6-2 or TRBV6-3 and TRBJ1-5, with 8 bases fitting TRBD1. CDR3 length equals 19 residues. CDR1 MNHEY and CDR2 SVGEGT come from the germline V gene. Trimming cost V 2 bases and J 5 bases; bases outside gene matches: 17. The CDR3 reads CASSYSERQGKMSDQPQHF. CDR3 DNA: TGTGCCAGCAGTTACAGCGAAAGACAGGGGAAGATGTCCGATCAGCCCCAGCATTTT.

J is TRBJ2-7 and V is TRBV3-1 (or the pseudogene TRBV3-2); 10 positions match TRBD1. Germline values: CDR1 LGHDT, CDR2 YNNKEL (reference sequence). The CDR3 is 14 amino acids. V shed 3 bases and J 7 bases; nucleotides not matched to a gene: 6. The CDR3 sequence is CASSHRTGGSEQYF. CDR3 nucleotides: TGTGCCAGCAGCCACCGGACAGGGGGAAGTGAGCAGTACTTC.

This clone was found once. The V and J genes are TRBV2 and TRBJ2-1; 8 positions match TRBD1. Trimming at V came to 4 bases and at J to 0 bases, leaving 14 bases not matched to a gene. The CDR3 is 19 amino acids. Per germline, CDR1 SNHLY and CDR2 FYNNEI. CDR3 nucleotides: TGTGCCAGCAGTGCCCCGGACAGGGCGGGTATAAGCTCCTACAATGAGCAGTTCTTC. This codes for CASSAPDRAGISSYNEQFF.

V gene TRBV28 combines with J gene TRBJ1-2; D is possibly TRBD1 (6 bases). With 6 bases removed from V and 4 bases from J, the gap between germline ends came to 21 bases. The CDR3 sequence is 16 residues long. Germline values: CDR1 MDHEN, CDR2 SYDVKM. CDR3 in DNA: TGTGCCAGCAGCAAACCGGGACACCCTAATTTCTATGGCTACACCTTC. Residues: CASSKPGHPNFYGYTF.

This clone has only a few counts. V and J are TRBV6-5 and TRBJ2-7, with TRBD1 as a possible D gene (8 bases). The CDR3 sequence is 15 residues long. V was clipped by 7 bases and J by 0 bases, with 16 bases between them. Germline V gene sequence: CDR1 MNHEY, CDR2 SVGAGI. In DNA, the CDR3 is TGTGCCAGCAAGGAGCGGGACAGGAGCTCCTACGAGCAGTACTTC. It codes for CASKERDRSSYEQYF.

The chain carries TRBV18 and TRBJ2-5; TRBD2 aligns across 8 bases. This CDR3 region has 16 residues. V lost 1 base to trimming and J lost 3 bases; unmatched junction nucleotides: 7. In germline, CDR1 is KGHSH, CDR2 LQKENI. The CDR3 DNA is TGTGCCAGCTCACCACTTTCCAGCGGGGGCGAAGAGACCCAGTACTTC. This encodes CASSPLSSGGEETQYF.

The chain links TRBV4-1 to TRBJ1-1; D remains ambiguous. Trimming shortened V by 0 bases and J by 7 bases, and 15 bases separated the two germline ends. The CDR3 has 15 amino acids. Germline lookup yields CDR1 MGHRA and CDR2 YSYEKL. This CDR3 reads CASSQDMRRSREAFF. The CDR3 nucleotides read TGCGCCAGCAGCCAAGATATGAGGAGGAGCCGTGAAGCTTTCTTT.

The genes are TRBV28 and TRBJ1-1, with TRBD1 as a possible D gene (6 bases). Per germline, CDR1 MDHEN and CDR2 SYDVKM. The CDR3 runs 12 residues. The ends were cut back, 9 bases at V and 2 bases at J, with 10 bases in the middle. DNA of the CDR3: TGTGCCAGTACAGGGTCCAACACTGAAGCTTTCTTT. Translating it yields CASTGSNTEAFF.

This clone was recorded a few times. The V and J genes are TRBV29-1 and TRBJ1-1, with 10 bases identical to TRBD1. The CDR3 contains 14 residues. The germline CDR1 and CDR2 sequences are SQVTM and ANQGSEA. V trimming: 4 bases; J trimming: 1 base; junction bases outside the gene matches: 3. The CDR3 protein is CSVGDRGTNTEAFF. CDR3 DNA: TGCAGCGTTGGGGACAGGGGAACGAACACTGAAGCTTTCTTT.

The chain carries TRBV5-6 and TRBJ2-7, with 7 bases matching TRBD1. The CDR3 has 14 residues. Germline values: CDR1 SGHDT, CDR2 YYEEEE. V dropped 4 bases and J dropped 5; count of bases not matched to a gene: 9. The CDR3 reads CASSEAIQGNEQYF. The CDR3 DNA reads TGTGCCAGCAGCGAGGCAATACAGGGGAACGAGCAGTACTTC.

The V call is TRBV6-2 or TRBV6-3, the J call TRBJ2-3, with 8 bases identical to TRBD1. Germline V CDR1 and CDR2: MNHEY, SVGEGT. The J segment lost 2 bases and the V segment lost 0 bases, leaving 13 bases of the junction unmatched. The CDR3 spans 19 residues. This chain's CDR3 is CASSYSPRRTGLTTDTQYF. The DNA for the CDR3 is TGTGCCAGCAGTTACTCGCCTCGCAGGACAGGGCTTACCACAGATACGCAGTATTTT.

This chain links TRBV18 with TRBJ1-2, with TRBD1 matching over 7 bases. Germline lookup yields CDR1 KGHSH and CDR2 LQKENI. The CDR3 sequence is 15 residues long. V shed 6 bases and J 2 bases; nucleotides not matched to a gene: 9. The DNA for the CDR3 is TGTGCCAGCTCCGGCGAGGGGGCGCTGAACTATGGCTACACCTTC. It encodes CASSGEGALNYGYTF.

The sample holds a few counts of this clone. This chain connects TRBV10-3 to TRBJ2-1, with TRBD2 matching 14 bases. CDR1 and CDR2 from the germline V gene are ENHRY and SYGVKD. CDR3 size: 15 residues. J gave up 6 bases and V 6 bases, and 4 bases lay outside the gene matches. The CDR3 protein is CAISQGLAGVNEQFF. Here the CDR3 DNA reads TGTGCCATCAGCCAGGGACTAGCGGGGGTCAATGAGCAGTTCTTC.

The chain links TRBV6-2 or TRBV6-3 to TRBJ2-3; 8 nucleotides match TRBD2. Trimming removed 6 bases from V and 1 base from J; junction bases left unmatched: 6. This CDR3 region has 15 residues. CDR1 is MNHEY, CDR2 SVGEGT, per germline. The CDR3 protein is CASSPISGGTDTQYF. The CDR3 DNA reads TGTGCCAGCAGCCCGATTAGCGGGGGCACAGATACGCAGTATTTT.

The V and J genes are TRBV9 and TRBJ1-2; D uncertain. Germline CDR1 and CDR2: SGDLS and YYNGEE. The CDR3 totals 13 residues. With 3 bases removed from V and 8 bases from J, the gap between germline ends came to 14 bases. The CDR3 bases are TGTGCCAGCAGCGAGGCCTACGGAGAGGGCTACACCTTC. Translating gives CASSEAYGEGYTF.

The CDR3 is CASSQDKTGVKQFF. CDR3 nucleotides: TGCGCCAGCAGCCAAGATAAAACGGGAGTAAAGCAGTTCTTC. V usage is TRBV4-3 and J usage is TRBJ2-1; the D gene is possibly TRBD2 (6 bases). Per the germline V gene, CDR1 is LGHNA and CDR2 is YSLEER. Trimming removed 0 bases at V and 11 bases at J, with 14 bases between. The CDR3 covers 14 residues.

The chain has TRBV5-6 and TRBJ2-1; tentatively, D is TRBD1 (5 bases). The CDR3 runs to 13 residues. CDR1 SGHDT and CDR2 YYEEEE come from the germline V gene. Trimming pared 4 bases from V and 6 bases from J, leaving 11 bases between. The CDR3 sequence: CASSPVGANEQFF. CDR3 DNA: TGTGCCAGCAGCCCCGTTGGGGCCAATGAGCAGTTCTTC.

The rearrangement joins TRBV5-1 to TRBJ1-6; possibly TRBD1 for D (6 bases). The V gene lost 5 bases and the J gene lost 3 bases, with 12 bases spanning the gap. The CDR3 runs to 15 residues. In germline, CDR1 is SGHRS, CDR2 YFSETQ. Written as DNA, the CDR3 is TGCGCCAGCAGTCCGGACAGAAACTATAATTCACCCCTCCACTTT. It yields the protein CASSPDRNYNSPLHF.

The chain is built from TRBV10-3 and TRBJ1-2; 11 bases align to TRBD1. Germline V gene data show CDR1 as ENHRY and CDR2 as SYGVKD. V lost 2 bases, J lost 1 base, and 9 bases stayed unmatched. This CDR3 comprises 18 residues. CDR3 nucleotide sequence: TGTGCCATCAGTGAGGGACAGGGGGCTTTCGTGGGTAACTATGGCTACACCTTC. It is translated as CAISEGQGAFVGNYGYTF.

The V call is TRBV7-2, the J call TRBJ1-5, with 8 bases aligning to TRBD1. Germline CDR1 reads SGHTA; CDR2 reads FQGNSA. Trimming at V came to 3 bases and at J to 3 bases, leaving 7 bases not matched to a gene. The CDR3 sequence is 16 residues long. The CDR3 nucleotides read TGTGCCAGCAGCTTCATGGGACAGGTTGCCAATCAGCCCCAGCATTTT. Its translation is CASSFMGQVANQPQHF.

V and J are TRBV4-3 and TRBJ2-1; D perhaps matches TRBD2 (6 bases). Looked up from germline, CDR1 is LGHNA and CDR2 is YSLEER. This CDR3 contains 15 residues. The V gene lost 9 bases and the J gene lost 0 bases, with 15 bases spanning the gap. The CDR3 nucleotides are TGCGCCAGTCCGCCCGGGAGAAGCTCCTACAATGAGCAGTTCTTC. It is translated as CASPPGRSSYNEQFF.

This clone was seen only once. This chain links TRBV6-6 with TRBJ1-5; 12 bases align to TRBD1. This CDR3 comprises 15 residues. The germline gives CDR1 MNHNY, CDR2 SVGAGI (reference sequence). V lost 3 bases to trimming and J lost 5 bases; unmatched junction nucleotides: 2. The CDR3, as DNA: TGTGCCAGCAGTTATAGGGACAGGGGGCATCAGCCCCAGCATTTT. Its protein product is CASSYRDRGHQPQHF.

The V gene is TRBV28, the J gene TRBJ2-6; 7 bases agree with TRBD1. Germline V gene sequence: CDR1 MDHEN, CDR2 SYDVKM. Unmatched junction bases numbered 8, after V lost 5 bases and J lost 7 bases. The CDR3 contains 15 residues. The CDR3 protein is CASSTGALGANVLTF. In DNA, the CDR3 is TGTGCCAGCAGTACAGGGGCCCTGGGCGCCAACGTCCTGACTTTC. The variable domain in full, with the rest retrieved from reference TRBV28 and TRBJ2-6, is DVKVTQSSRYLVKRTGEKVFLECVQDMDHENMFWYRQDPGLGLRLIYFSYDVKMKEKGDIPEGYSVSREKKERFSLILESASTNQTSMYLCASSTGALGANVLTFGAGSRLTVL.

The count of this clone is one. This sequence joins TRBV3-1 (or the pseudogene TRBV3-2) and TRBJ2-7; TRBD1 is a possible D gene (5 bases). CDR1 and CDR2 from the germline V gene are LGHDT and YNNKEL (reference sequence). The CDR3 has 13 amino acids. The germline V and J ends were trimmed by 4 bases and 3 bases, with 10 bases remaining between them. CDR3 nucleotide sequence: TGTGCCAGCAGCCCACGACAGAACTACGAGCAGTACTTC. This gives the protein CASSPRQNYEQYF.